What follows are 29 T cell receptor beta chains derived from one specimen sequenced in a study of blood T cell repertoires in COVID-19. Libraries were prepared by immunoSEQ multiplex PCR; TCRdb keeps only in-frame clonotypes and omits some of them. Of more than 200,000 clones in the sample, 80% to 85% are singletons; the top ten hold roughly 10%. Material for sequencing was peripheral blood. The receptors stem from a woman at least 80 years old with COVID-19, enrolled during active disease.

The rearrangement uses TRBV19 and TRBJ2-5, with TRBD1 identical over 11 bases. Germline V gives CDR1 LNHDA, CDR2 SQIVND (reference sequence). V was clipped by 3 bases and J by 1 base; unmatched bases: 4. The CDR3 is made up of 16 amino acids. The CDR3, as DNA: TGTGCCAGTAGTATTGGTGGGACAGGGGGCCAAGAGACCCAGTACTTC. Translating gives CASSIGGTGGQETQYF.

This chain links TRBV19 with TRBJ1-1; tentative D call: TRBD1 (6 bases). V lost 4 bases to trimming and J lost 1 base, with 10 bases between them. The germline V gene encodes CDR1 LNHDA and CDR2 SQIVND (reference sequence). The CDR3 contains 14 residues. The CDR3 sequence is CASSNDRWNTEAFF. CDR3 bases: TGTGCCAGTAGTAACGACAGGTGGAACACTGAAGCTTTCTTT. The full variable domain, in which reference TRBV19 and TRBJ1-1 provide the parts outside the CDR3, is DGGITQSPKYLFRKEGQNVTLSCEQNLNHDAMYWYRQDPGQGLRLIYYSQIVNDFQKGDIAEGYSVSREKKESFPLTVTSAQKNPTAFYLCASSNDRWNTEAFFGQGTRLTVV.

The chain links TRBV5-6 to TRBJ1-3; TRBD1 agrees at 10 bases. This CDR3 is 16 amino acids long. CDR1 is SGHDT, CDR2 YYEEEE, per germline. V shed 4 bases, J shed 3 bases, and the junction held 7 bases outside the gene matches. CDR3 in amino acids: CASSAGQGMGGNTIYF. CDR3 nucleotide sequence: TGTGCCAGCAGCGCGGGACAGGGGATGGGTGGAAACACCATATATTTT.

The chain combines TRBV5-4 with TRBJ2-1; D gene ambiguous. CDR1 is SGHNT and CDR2 is YYREEE in the germline V gene (reference sequence). The CDR3 contains 13 residues. V was pared by 1 base and J by 2 bases, with 4 bases between. The CDR3 reads CASSLSAYNEQFF. The CDR3 nucleotides read TGTGCCAGCAGCTTGTCGGCCTACAATGAGCAGTTCTTC. Using reference TRBV5-4 and TRBJ2-1 for the parts outside the CDR3, the full variable domain is ETGVTQSPTHLIKTRGQQVTLRCSSQSGHNTVSWYQQALGQGPQFIFQYYREEENGRGNFPPRFSGLQFPNYSSELNVNALELDDSALYLCASSLSAYNEQFFGPGTRLTVL.

V usage is TRBV25-1 and J usage is TRBJ2-1, with 9 bases matching TRBD2. Germline trimming cut 4 bases from V and 7 bases from J; bases unmatched to any gene: 8. Germline V lookup: CDR1 MGHDK, CDR2 SYGVNS. The CDR3 extends over 15 amino acids. The CDR3: CASSAGGGGENEQFF. The CDR3 DNA reads TGTGCCAGCAGTGCGGGCGGGGGGGGTGAAAATGAGCAGTTCTTC.

With respect to this clone: This CDR3 is also generated by other DNA sequences in the sample. The chain recombines TRBV6-2 or TRBV6-3 with TRBJ2-7; D may be TRBD2 (5 bases). Looked up from germline, CDR1 is MNHEY and CDR2 is SVGEGT. The germline V and J ends were trimmed by 3 bases and 2 bases, with 11 bases remaining between them. The CDR3 has 14 residues. CDR3 in DNA: TGTGCCAGCAGTTATGAAAGAGGGCCCTACGAGCAGTACTTC. This gives the protein CASSYERGPYEQYF.

J is TRBJ1-2 and V is TRBV7-3, with D perhaps TRBD1 (5 bases). Trimming took 4 bases from V and 6 from J, leaving 12 bases between them. Germline-derived CDR1 and CDR2 are SGHTA and FQGTGA. This CDR3 contains 13 residues. The DNA of the CDR3 is TGTGCCAGCAGCTCAAGGGGAGGGGATGGCTACACCTTC. Amino acids: CASSSRGGDGYTF. The complete variable domain, with remaining parts taken from reference TRBV7-3 and TRBJ1-2, reads GAGVSQTPSNKVTEKGKYVELRCDPISGHTALYWYRQSLGQGPEFLIYFQGTGAADDSGLPNDRFFAVRPEGSVSTLKIQRTERGDSAVYLCASSSRGGDGYTFGSGTRLTVV.

The V and J genes are TRBV5-4 and TRBJ1-2, with D perhaps TRBD1 (6 bases). Germline CDR1 and CDR2: SGHNT and YYREEE (reference sequence). The CDR3 covers 13 residues. V was clipped by 4 bases and J by 5 bases, with 12 bases between them. CDR3 amino acids: CASSAGQQYGYTF. The CDR3, as DNA: TGTGCCAGCAGCGCCGGACAGCAGTATGGCTACACCTTC.

The V and J genes are TRBV7-8 and TRBJ2-7, with 16 bases matching TRBD2. The CDR3 spans 16 residues. Per germline, CDR1 SGHVS and CDR2 FQNEAQ. Trimming cost V 4 bases and J 2 bases; bases outside gene matches: 2. The DNA for the CDR3 is TGTGCCAGCAGCTCCGGGACTAGCGGGGGGGCCTACGAGCAGTACTTC. Amino acids: CASSSGTSGGAYEQYF.

The chain joins TRBV18 to TRBJ2-3; D may be TRBD2 (7 bases). The CDR3 extends over 14 amino acids. Looked up from germline, CDR1 is KGHSH and CDR2 is LQKENI. The V gene lost 5 bases and the J gene lost 4 bases, with 13 bases spanning the gap. The CDR3 spells CASSTKGGPDTQYF. For the CDR3, the DNA is TGTGCCAGCTCAACCAAGGGGGGGCCAGATACGCAGTATTTT.

In its sample, this clone was seen once. The V gene is TRBV6-6, the J gene TRBJ1-1; a weak D match, TRBD1 (6 bases). The CDR3 totals 13 residues. Trimming removed 4 bases at V and 5 bases at J, with 11 bases between. Per the germline V gene, CDR1 is MNHNY and CDR2 is SVGAGI (reference sequence). In DNA form, the CDR3 reads TGTGCCAGCAGTTGGGGGGGCCAAACTGAAGCTTTCTTT. It yields the protein CASSWGGQTEAFF.

The chain is built from TRBV5-6 and TRBJ1-1; D is undetermined. Germline V gene lookup returns CDR1 SGHDT and CDR2 YYEEEE. V was pared by 4 bases and J by 5 bases, with 9 bases between. The CDR3 sequence is 12 residues long. CDR3 region: CASSHRRTEAFF. CDR3 bases: TGTGCCAGCAGCCACCGGAGGACTGAAGCTTTCTTT. The full variable domain, in which reference TRBV5-6 and TRBJ1-1 provide the parts outside the CDR3, is DAGVTQSPTHLIKTRGQQVTLRCSPKSGHDTVSWYQQALGQGPQFIFQYYEEEERQRGNFPDRFSGHQFPNYSSELNVNALLLGDSALYLCASSHRRTEAFFGQGTRLTVV.

The V and J genes are TRBV28 and TRBJ1-1, with 7 bases fitting TRBD1. The CDR3 length is 15 residues. Germline V gene sequence: CDR1 MDHEN, CDR2 SYDVKM. V lost 8 bases, J lost 0 bases, and 9 bases stayed unmatched. The CDR3 DNA sequence: TGTGCCAGCCTAGGGACAGCTTATATGAACACTGAAGCTTTCTTT. It is translated as CASLGTAYMNTEAFF.

The chain uses TRBV5-1 and TRBJ2-2; 9 bases line up with TRBD1. This CDR3 is built from 13 residues. V gave up 7 bases and J gave up 5 bases; unmatched junction bases: 3. Germline loops: CDR1 SGHRS, CDR2 YFSETQ. In DNA, the CDR3 is TGCGCCAGCCGGGACAGGGTGACCGGGGAGCTGTTTTTT. It codes for CASRDRVTGELFF.

The chain links TRBV7-9 to TRBJ1-5; TRBD1 aligns across 8 bases. The V gene's germline CDR1 is SEHNR and CDR2 FQNEAQ (reference sequence). Trimming cost V 5 bases and J 4 bases; bases outside gene matches: 1. There are 13 residues in the CDR3. For the CDR3, the DNA is TGTGCCAGCAGCCGACAGGGGAATCAGCCCCAGCATTTT. It encodes CASSRQGNQPQHF.

This clone appeared once. The gene calls are TRBV11-2 and TRBJ2-5; D might be TRBD2 (6 bases). There are 13 residues in the CDR3. Trimming removed 1 base at V and 5 bases at J, with 8 bases between. Germline loops: CDR1 SGHAT, CDR2 FQNNGV. CDR3 DNA sequence: TGTGCCAGCAGCTTAGGCGGGGCTGAGACCCAGTACTTC. This sequence encodes CASSLGGAETQYF.

This clone was observed a few times. The rearrangement joins TRBV20-1 to TRBJ2-5, with 10 bases matching TRBD2. J gave up 3 bases and V 3 bases, and 7 bases lay outside the gene matches. CDR1 and CDR2 (germline): DFQATT, SNEGSKA (reference sequence). The CDR3 covers 15 residues. The CDR3: CSASRLAGVKETQYF. CDR3 coding DNA: TGCAGTGCTAGTAGGCTAGCGGGGGTCAAAGAGACCCAGTACTTC.

The J gene is TRBJ2-4, the V gene TRBV10-3; tentative D call: TRBD1 (5 bases). This CDR3 spans 13 amino acids. The V gene lost 4 bases and the J gene lost 8 bases, with 12 bases spanning the gap. In germline, CDR1 is ENHRY, CDR2 SYGVKD. As DNA, the CDR3 is TGTGCCATCAGTGCTCTAGGGGCGGACATTCAGTACTTC. Amino acid sequence: CAISALGADIQYF.

The chain couples TRBV7-8 to TRBJ1-1, with 7 bases identical to TRBD1. This CDR3 is built from 14 residues. The V gene's germline CDR1 is SGHVS and CDR2 FQNEAQ. After removal of 5 bases from V and 1 base from J, the junction contained 4 bases not matched to a gene. CDR3 region: CASSPQGGNTEAFF. CDR3 nucleotides: TGTGCCAGCAGCCCCCAGGGGGGGAACACTGAAGCTTTCTTT. Full variable domain (outside the CDR3, taken from reference TRBV7-8 and TRBJ1-1): GAGVSQSPRYKVAKRGQDVALRCDPISGHVSLFWYQQALGQGPEFLTYFQNEAQLDKSGLPSDRFFAERPEGSVSTLKIQRTQQEDSAVYLCASSPQGGNTEAFFGQGTRLTVV.

V and J are TRBV18 and TRBJ1-5; maybe TRBD1 (6 bases). Germline V gene lookup returns CDR1 KGHSH and CDR2 LQKENI. Trimming shortened V by 3 bases and J by 6 bases, and 18 bases separated the two germline ends. The CDR3 loop spans 16 amino acids. The CDR3 loop is CASSPQFSGAGQPQHF. DNA of the CDR3: TGTGCCAGCTCACCTCAGTTCTCAGGGGCCGGTCAGCCCCAGCATTTT.

V and J are TRBV25-1 and TRBJ2-2; 8 nucleotides align to TRBD1. The germline V gene encodes CDR1 MGHDK and CDR2 SYGVNS. The ends lost 4 bases at V and 3 bases at J; junction bases unmatched: 4. The CDR3 loop spans 15 amino acids. The CDR3 DNA follows: TGTGCCAGCAGTGGACAGGGGCTGCACACCGGGGAGCTGTTTTTT. Encoded protein: CASSGQGLHTGELFF.

The V and J genes are TRBV25-1 and TRBJ2-2; D may be TRBD1 (6 bases). Germline CDR1 reads MGHDK; CDR2 reads SYGVNS. V was pared by 9 bases and J by 4 bases, with 18 bases between. The CDR3 is 15 amino acids. CDR3 sequence: CARMWGPCPTGELFF. The CDR3 nucleotides are TGTGCCAGGATGTGGGGGCCCTGTCCCACCGGGGAGCTGTTTTTT. Combining the CDR3 with reference TRBV25-1 and TRBJ2-2 gives the whole variable domain EADIYQTPRYLVIGTGKKITLECSQTMGHDKMYWYQQDPGMELHLIHYSYGVNSTEKGDLSSESTVSRIRTEHFPLTLESARPSHTSQYLCARMWGPCPTGELFFGEGSRLTVL.

The J gene is TRBJ2-5, the V gene TRBV18; possibly TRBD2 for D (6 bases). CDR3 length equals 14 residues. Trimming took off 3 bases at V and 4 bases at J, with 12 bases between the two ends. CDR1 is KGHSH and CDR2 is LQKENI in the germline V gene. CDR3 in amino acids: CASSPTTGVETQYF. CDR3 DNA sequence: TGTGCCAGCTCACCTACCACGGGGGTAGAGACCCAGTACTTC.

This chain uses TRBV5-1 with TRBJ2-7, with D perhaps TRBD2 (7 bases). Germline V CDR1 and CDR2: SGHRS, YFSETQ. The CDR3 covers 18 residues. Between the trimmed V and J ends, which lost 0 bases and 2 bases, there was a span of 21 bases. The CDR3 DNA is TGCGCCAGCAGCTTGGCCGGGGGGCGGGGGATGTCGACCTACGAGCAGTACGTC. This gives the protein CASSLAGGRGMSTYEQYV.

The gene calls are TRBV3-1 (or the pseudogene TRBV3-2) and TRBJ2-3, with 8 nucleotides matching TRBD2. Germline V lookup: CDR1 LGHDT, CDR2 YNNKEL (reference sequence). V was pared by 7 bases and J by 3 bases, with 9 bases of the junction left unmatched. The CDR3 sequence is 15 residues long. CDR3 DNA sequence: TGTGCCAGCACCCTAGAAGGCGGGGGGACAGATACGCAGTATTTT. This translates into CASTLEGGGTDTQYF.

The gene calls are TRBV6-5 and TRBJ1-5, with TRBD1 matching over 9 bases. From germline, CDR1 is MNHEY and CDR2 SVGAGI. This CDR3 region has 14 residues. V lost 5 bases to trimming and J lost 5 bases; unmatched junction nucleotides: 4. CDR3 bases: TGTGCCAGCAGTCGACAGGGGGGGGATCAGCCCCAGCATTTT. It encodes CASSRQGGDQPQHF.

This sequence joins TRBV7-2 and TRBJ2-5; D may be TRBD2 (6 bases). The CDR3 spans 16 residues. CDR1 is SGHTA and CDR2 is FQGNSA in the germline V gene. V gave up 2 bases and J gave up 5 bases, with 18 bases separating them. CDR3 sequence (DNA): TGTGCCAGCAGCTTAAGGGCAGGCGATGGAGGGGAGACCCAGTACTTC. Its protein is CASSLRAGDGGETQYF. Variable domain in full (rest from reference TRBV7-2 and TRBJ2-5): GAGVSQSPSNKVTEKGKDVELRCDPISGHTALYWYRQSLGQGLEFLIYFQGNSAPDKSGLPSDRFSAERTGGSVSTLTIQRTQQEDSAVYLCASSLRAGDGGETQYFGPGTRLLVL.

The V call is TRBV29-1, the J call TRBJ2-1, with D tentatively TRBD2 (5 bases). The CDR3 extends over 14 amino acids. V was clipped by 3 bases and J by 2 bases, with 11 bases between them. CDR1 and CDR2 (germline): SQVTM, ANQGSEA. CDR3 sequence reads: CSVDPPGTYNEQFF. In DNA, the CDR3 is TGCAGCGTTGACCCCCCCGGGACCTACAATGAGCAGTTCTTC.

This chain links TRBV28 with TRBJ2-1; tentative D call: TRBD2 (5 bases). Per germline, CDR1 MDHEN and CDR2 SYDVKM. The CDR3 runs to 15 residues. V dropped 2 bases and J dropped 10 bases, with 18 bases sitting between them. The CDR3 loop reads CASSLVVAGRPEQFF. CDR3 nucleotide sequence: TGTGCCAGCAGTTTAGTGGTTGCGGGCCGGCCGGAGCAGTTCTTC.